In its sample, the clone carrying this T cell receptor beta chain was seen once. Generated by immunoSEQ multiplex PCR, the TCRdb table keeps only in-frame clones and is missing some. The sample yields about 75,000 clones, 90% to 95% seen once. The sample comes from a study of T cell changes during pregnancy in multiple sclerosis. V trimming: 5 bases; J trimming: 3 bases; junction bases outside the gene matches: 10. Per the germline V gene, CDR1 is SGHNT and CDR2 is YENEEA. The CDR3 consists of 15 residues. The source was CD4+ T cells from peripheral blood mononuclear cells, collected before pregnancy. The chain uses TRBV11-3 and TRBJ2-7; 7 bases agree with TRBD2. This clonotype was obtained from a female donor with multiple sclerosis, enrolled in a pregnancy study. DNA of the CDR3: TGTGCCAGCAGCCAAGGGTCTAGCGGACGCTACGAGCAGTACTTC. Amino acids: CASSQGSSGRYEQYF.